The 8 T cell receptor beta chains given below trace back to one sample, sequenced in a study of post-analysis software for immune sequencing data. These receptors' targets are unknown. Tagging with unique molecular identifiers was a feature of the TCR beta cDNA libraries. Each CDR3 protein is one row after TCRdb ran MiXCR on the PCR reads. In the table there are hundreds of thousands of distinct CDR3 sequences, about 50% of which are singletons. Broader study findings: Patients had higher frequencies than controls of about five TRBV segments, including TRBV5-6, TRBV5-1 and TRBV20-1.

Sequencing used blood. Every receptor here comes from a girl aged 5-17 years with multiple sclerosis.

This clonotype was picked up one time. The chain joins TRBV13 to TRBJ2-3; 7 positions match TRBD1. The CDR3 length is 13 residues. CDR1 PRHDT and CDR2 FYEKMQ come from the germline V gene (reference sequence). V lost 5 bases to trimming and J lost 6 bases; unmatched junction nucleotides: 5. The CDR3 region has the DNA TGTGCCAGCAGCCGACAGGGAGTGGATACGCAGTATTTT. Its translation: CASSRQGVDTQYF.

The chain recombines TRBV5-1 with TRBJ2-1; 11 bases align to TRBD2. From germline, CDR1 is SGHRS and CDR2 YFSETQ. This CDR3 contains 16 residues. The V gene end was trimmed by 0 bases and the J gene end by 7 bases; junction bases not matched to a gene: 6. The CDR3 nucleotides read TGCGCCAGCAGCTTGGGAACTAGCGGGAGAAGTAATGAGCAGTTCTTC. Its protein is CASSLGTSGRSNEQFF.

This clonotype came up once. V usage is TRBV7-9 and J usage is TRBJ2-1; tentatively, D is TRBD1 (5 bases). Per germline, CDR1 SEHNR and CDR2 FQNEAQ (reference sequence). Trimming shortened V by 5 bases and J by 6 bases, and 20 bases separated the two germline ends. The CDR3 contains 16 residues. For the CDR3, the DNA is TGTGCCAGCAGCAACGGCCGGCTTGGGGCCGTCAATGAGCAGTTCTTC. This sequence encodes CASSNGRLGAVNEQFF. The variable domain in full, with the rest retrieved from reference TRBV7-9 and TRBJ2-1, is DTGVSQNPRHKITKRGQNVTFRCDPISEHNRLYWYRQTLGQGPEFLTYFQNEAQLEKSRLLSDRFSAERPKGSFSTLEIQRTEQGDSAMYLCASSNGRLGAVNEQFFGPGTRLTVL.

The CDR3 region has the DNA TGTGCCAGCAACCGAGAGGGGGCACCAACTCTGAACTATGGCTACACCTTC. This sequence encodes CASNREGAPTLNYGYTF. The rearrangement uses TRBV7-2 and TRBJ1-2; 7 bases are shared with TRBD1. Per the germline V gene, CDR1 is SGHTA and CDR2 is FQGNSA. Losses at the gene ends were 7 bases for V and 2 bases for J; bases not matched to a gene: 16. The CDR3 is 17 residues long.

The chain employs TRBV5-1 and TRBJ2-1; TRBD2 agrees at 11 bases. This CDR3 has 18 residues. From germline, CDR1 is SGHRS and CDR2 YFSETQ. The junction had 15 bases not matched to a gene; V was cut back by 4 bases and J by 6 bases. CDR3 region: CASSPPRLAGGHPNEQFF. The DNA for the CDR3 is TGCGCCAGCAGCCCCCCGCGATTAGCGGGGGGGCATCCCAATGAGCAGTTCTTC.

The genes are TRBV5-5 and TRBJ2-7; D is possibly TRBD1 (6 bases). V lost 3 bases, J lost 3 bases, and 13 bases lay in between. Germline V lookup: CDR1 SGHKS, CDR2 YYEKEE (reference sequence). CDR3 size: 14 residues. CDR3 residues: CASSSRTDNYEQYF. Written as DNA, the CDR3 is TGTGCCAGCAGCTCTCGGACAGACAACTACGAGCAGTACTTC.

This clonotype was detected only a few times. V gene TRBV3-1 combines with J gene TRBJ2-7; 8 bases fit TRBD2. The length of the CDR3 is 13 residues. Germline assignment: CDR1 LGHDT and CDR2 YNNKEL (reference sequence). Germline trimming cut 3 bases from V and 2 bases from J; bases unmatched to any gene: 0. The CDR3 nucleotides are TGTGCCAGCAGCCAGCGGGGGGCCTACGAGCAGTACTTC. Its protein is CASSQRGAYEQYF.

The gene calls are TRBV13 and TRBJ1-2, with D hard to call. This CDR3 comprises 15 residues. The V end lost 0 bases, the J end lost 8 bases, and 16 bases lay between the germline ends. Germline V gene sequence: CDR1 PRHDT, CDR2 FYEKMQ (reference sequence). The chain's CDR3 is CASSLGMEPLEGYTF. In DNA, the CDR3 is TGTGCCAGCAGCTTAGGAATGGAGCCCCTGGAGGGCTACACCTTC.